These T cell receptor beta chains were read from a single sample in a study of blood T cell repertoires in COVID-19. TCRdb's copy holds only in-frame clones and misses some; the assay was immunoSEQ multiplex PCR. The profile shows about half a million clones, roughly 89% of them singletons. The sample was peripheral blood. All receptors derive from a man aged 18 to 29 with COVID-19, enrolled during active disease. Both conserved end residues are part of each CDR3. Each record gives: V gene, CDR3 protein.

TRBV6-5	CASSYARTGTDTQYF
TRBV7-6	CASSLVGSGVNEQFF
TRBV7-8	CASSPASGQGANYGYTF
TRBV3-1/TRBV3-2	CASSQEAHREQPQHF
TRBV5-4	CASSLGSALGETQYF
TRBV3-1/TRBV3-2	CASSPQGGVFGYTF
TRBV29-1	CSVGGLGETQYF
TRBV7-9	CASSLQRGKNSNQPQHF
TRBV4-2	CASSQPPGGADLYTGELFF
TRBV4-1	CASRGGGGQEYF
TRBV24-1	CATSDPVGASNYGYTF
TRBV5-1	CASMPTGSPYGYTF
TRBV4-2	CASSQGTGAAYEQYF
TRBV18	CASSPAGGYAQYF
TRBV5-1	CASSLRPGTAYNEQFF
TRBV7-6	CASSLEGQGEKLFF
TRBV19	CASREGGSYEQYF
TRBV3-1/TRBV3-2	CASSHRSPETQYF
TRBV6-5	CASSYRGRTDTQYF
TRBV10-1	CASSESGVGGNTQYF
TRBV18	CASSSVAGDTDTQYF
TRBV6-4	CASSEARGSTQYF
TRBV19	CASTRGSGTGELFF
TRBV6-5	CASGGSNSGNTIYF
TRBV5-6	CASRVRDGNYGYTF
TRBV11-2	CASSNTGEPNTEAFF
TRBV5-4	CASSETSEYTEAFF
TRBV5-1	CASSFAPRQGRDEAFF
TRBV5-4	CASSPGVGELFF
TRBV27	CASSPRYGRDYNEQFF
TRBV5-4	CASSSPTEGLGNEQFF
TRBV19	CASSTGKILQETQYF
TRBV7-2	CASSLPRSTSGRATGELFF
TRBV7-9	CASSLEAEGNVLTF
TRBV5-1	CASSSRGGSYNEQFF
TRBV4-1	CASSQTSGGYNEQFF
TRBV4-1	CASSPYLSLTDTQYF
TRBV20-1	CSARAVYEQYF
TRBV19	CASSSRQGAGQPQHF
TRBV7-9	CASSLVGGEGQPQHF
TRBV5-4	CASSEEMNAYEQYF
TRBV5-4	CASSDTPETGSYNEQFF
TRBV3-1/TRBV3-2	CASSQGDRKGYGYTF
TRBV6-4	CASSPGPPEAGELFF
TRBV10-3	CAISNRQTNSPLHF
TRBV30	CAWSEGAGNTIYF
TRBV7-9	CASSHDTRSGNTIYF
TRBV14	CASSHPGTTVMNTEAFF
TRBV4-1	CASSQEMRYGGKTNTGELFF
TRBV3-1/TRBV3-2	CASSRTSGTDTQYF
TRBV4-1	CASSQPDRGSNEQFF
TRBV19	CASSMEWVRINEQFF
TRBV19	CASSITLRDYTGELFF
TRBV4-1	CASSQVGTGADGYTF
TRBV7-6	CASSSGLGAFNYGYTF
TRBV12-3/TRBV12-4	CASSLQGNNEQFF
TRBV6-5	CASRDSGSYQGYTF
TRBV3-1/TRBV3-2	CASSRWGTGWANTQYF
TRBV12-5	CASGLSSGRAVEQYF